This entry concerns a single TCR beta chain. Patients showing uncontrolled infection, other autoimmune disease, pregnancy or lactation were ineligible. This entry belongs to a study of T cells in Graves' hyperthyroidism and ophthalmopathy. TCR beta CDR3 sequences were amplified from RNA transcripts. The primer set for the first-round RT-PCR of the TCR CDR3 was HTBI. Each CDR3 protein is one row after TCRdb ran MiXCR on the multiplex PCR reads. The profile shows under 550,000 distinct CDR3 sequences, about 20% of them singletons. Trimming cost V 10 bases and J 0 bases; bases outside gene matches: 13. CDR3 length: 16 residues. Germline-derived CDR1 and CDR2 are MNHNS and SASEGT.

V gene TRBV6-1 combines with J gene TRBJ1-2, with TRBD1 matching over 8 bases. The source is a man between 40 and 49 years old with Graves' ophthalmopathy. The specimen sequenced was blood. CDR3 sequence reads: CAILTGRGRTNYGYTF. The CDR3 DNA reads TGTGCCATCTTGACGGGCAGGGGGCGCACTAACTATGGCTACACCTTC.